The subject of this entry is one TCR beta chain. This specimen comes from a study of human T cells and chemical hapten exposure. As for time point: patch test 1, 2 weeks after DPC sensitization. The treatment denotes: therapeutic diphenylcyclopropenone sensitization with weekly scalp DPC. The CDR3 length is 15 residues. Germline V gene lookup returns CDR1 SGHTA and CDR2 FQGNSA. Trimming left V 6 bases short and J 3 bases short, with 16 bases between. Via MiXCR, TCRdb re-called the RACE reads, giving one row per CDR3 protein. The table shows roughly 360,000 distinct CDR3 sequences, with 4.8% occurring only once.

The starting material was whole blood, obtained in connection with sensitization to the hapten diphenylcyclopropenone (DPC). The chain recombines TRBV7-2 with TRBJ2-3; a possible D gene is TRBD1 (6 bases). The sequence was collected from a woman in her 50s with alopecia areata. Some clones in this sample may be carry-over from other donors' samples. CDR3 amino acids: CASSSNRAGTDTQYF. The CDR3 region has the DNA TGTGCCAGCAGTTCAAACAGGGCGGGTACAGATACGCAGTATTTT.